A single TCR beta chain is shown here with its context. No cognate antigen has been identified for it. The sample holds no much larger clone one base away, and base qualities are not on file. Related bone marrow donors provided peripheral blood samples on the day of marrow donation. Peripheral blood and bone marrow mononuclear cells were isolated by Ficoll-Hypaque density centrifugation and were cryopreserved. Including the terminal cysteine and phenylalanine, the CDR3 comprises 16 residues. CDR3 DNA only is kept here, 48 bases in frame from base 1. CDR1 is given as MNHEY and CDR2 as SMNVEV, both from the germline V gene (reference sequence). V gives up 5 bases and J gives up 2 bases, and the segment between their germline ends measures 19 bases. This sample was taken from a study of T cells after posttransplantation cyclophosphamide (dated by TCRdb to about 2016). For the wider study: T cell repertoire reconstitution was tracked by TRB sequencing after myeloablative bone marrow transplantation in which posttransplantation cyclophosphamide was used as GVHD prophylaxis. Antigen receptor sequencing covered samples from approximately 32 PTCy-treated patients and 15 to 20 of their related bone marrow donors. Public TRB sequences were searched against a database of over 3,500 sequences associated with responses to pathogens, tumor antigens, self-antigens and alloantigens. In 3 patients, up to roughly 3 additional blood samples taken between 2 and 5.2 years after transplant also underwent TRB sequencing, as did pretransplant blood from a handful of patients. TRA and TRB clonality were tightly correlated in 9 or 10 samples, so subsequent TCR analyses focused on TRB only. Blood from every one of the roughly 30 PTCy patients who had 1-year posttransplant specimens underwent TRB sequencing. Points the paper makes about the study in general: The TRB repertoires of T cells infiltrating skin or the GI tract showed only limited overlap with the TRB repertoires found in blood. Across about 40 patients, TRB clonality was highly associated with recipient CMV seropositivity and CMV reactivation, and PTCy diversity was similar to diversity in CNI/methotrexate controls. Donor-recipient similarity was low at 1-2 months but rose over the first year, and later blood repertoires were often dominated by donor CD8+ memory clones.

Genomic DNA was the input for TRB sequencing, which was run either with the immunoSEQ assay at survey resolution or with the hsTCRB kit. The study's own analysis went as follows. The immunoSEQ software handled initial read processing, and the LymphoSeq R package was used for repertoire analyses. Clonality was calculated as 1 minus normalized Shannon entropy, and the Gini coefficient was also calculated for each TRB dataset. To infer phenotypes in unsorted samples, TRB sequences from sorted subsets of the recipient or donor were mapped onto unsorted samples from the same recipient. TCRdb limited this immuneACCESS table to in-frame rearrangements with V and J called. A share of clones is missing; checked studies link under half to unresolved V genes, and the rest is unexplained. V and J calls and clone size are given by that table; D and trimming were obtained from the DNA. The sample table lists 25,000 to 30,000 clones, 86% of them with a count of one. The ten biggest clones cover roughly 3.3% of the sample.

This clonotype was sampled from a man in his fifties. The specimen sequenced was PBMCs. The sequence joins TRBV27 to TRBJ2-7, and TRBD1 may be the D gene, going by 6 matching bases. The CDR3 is CASSLQRTAPTYEQYF. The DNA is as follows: TGTGCCAGCAGTCTACAAAGGACAGCCCCTACCTACGAGCAGTACTTC.